The clone carrying this T cell receptor beta chain showed up just a few times. Its antigen is still unknown. This sample stems from a study of CD8 T cells in ankylosing spondylitis. Whole-study findings and limits: Some motif variants had been reported before (in reactive arthritis synovial fluid and blood). Disease-associated clones were CD8+ and fairly uncommon in peripheral blood. A TCR beta motif of fewer than 10 highly homologous variants seemed to mark ankylosing spondylitis blood.

As the method for making TCR beta libraries, quantitative 5'-RACE with molecular barcodes was used. One entry per CDR3 protein results from TCRdb running MiXCR on the 5' RACE reads. Altogether some 400,000 distinct CDR3 sequences are present, about 20% being singletons, with the ten largest covering around 17%. The V end lost 4 bases, the J end lost 7 bases, and 17 bases lay between the germline ends. Germline V gives CDR1 SGHRS, CDR2 YFSETQ. CDR3 size: 15 residues. The chain has TRBV5-1 and TRBJ1-4; D is ambiguous. The sequenced sample consisted of blood, either unsorted or a sorted T cell fraction (not recorded which). This clonotype was obtained from a male donor with ankylosing spondylitis. CDR3 sequence reads: CASSPLGGRTEKLFF. The CDR3 nucleotides are TGCGCCAGCAGCCCGCTCGGCGGGCGGACTGAAAAACTGTTTTTT. The full variable domain, in which reference TRBV5-1 and TRBJ1-4 provide the parts outside the CDR3, is KAGVTQTPRYLIKTRGQQVTLSCSPISGHRSVSWYQQTPGQGLQFLFEYFSETQRNKGNFPGRFSGRQFSNSRSEMNVSTLELGDSALYLCASSPLGGRTEKLFFGSGTQLSVL.